Each of the 23 T cell receptor beta chains below was sequenced from the same sample in a study of beta chain features in type 1 diabetes (dated by TCRdb to 2017 to 2018). Library generation was performed with the immunoSEQ multiplex PCR assay. All of the isolated RNA was reverse transcribed with the High Capacity cDNA Reverse Transcription Kit, so expressed TCRB transcripts were sequenced. TCRdb obtained this table from immuneACCESS and retained in-frame rearrangements with V and J assigned. These tables miss some clones; where compared with another copy, unresolved V genes account for less than half of the shortfall, and the remainder is unexplained. The sample data list about 370,000 clones, and more than 12% of these were observed just once. The ten largest clonotypes hold under 0.02% of the sample. Material: naive CD4+ T cells from blood. In the paper's terms, the cell subset or site label means: true naive CD4+ T cells. The receptors were sampled from a woman aged 18-29 years in good health.

This clone was counted between two and nine times. J is TRBJ1-5 and V is TRBV29-1, with D perhaps matching TRBD1 (6 bases). The length of the CDR3 is 14 residues. Germline CDR1 is SQVTM and CDR2 is ANQGSEA. The ends were cut back, 7 bases at V and 2 bases at J, with 15 bases in the middle. CDR3 residues: CSAGAGAGNQPQHF. In nucleotides, the CDR3 is TGCAGCGCGGGGGCGGGGGCAGGCAATCAGCCCCAGCATTTT.

V gene TRBV6-1 combines with J gene TRBJ2-7; 7 bases map to TRBD2. V gave up 11 bases and J gave up 6 bases; unmatched junction bases: 7. This CDR3 spans 11 amino acids. CDR1 and CDR2 (germline): MNHNS, SASEGT. The CDR3 sequence: CASGGRGEQYF. DNA for the CDR3: TGTGCCTCGGGAGGTCGGGGCGAGCAGTACTTC.

This clone has a handful of counts. The V and J genes are TRBV5-4 and TRBJ1-5, with 8 bases aligning to TRBD1. CDR1 and CDR2 (germline): SGHNT, YYREEE (reference sequence). The CDR3 contains 14 residues. Unmatched junction bases numbered 3, after V lost 3 bases and J lost 4 bases. CDR3 sequence: CASSSDRANQPQHF. CDR3 DNA: TGTGCCAGCAGCTCGGACAGGGCTAATCAGCCCCAGCATTTT.

A few counts support this clone. The sample holds other DNA sequences that translate to the same CDR3. The chain uses TRBV5-1 and TRBJ2-7, with 10 bases that match TRBD1. V was pared by 0 bases and J by 3 bases, with 0 bases of the junction left unmatched. The CDR3 runs 14 residues. Germline V lookup: CDR1 SGHRS, CDR2 YFSETQ. The CDR3 sequence: CASSLGDRGYEQYF. The CDR3 DNA sequence: TGCGCCAGCAGCTTGGGGGACAGGGGCTACGAGCAGTACTTC.

This clone was seen a few times. The J gene is TRBJ1-2, the V gene TRBV7-9; 7 nucleotides match TRBD1. The V segment lost 3 bases and the J segment 4 bases; nucleotides outside the gene matches: 8. Germline V gives CDR1 SEHNR, CDR2 FQNEAQ (reference sequence). This CDR3 has 15 amino acids. The CDR3 loop is CASSFGDRARYGYTF. The CDR3 DNA reads as TGTGCCAGCAGCTTCGGGGACAGAGCCCGCTATGGCTACACCTTC.

CDR3 amino acids: CASRGLQGALSDNEQFF. The CDR3 DNA is TGTGCCAGCAGGGGGCTTCAGGGGGCATTAAGTGACAATGAGCAGTTCTTC. The rearrangement joins TRBV27 to TRBJ2-1, with TRBD1 identical over 8 bases. CDR1 is MNHEY and CDR2 is SMNVEV in the germline V gene (reference sequence). The V and J ends lost 6 bases and 5 bases, in that order; junction bases with no gene match: 15. This CDR3 spans 17 amino acids.

The chain is built from TRBV14 and TRBJ2-5, with 7 bases that match TRBD1. J lost 5 bases, V lost 0 bases, and 6 bases had no gene match. In germline, CDR1 is SGHDN, CDR2 FVKESK. The CDR3 is made up of 15 amino acids. CDR3 bases: TGTGCCAGCAGCCAAGATCGAGGGGGCCGCGAGACCCAGTACTTC. Its translation is CASSQDRGGRETQYF.

The chain combines TRBV28 with TRBJ2-1, with 7 bases identical to TRBD2. This CDR3 contains 12 residues. The ends lost 5 bases at V and 9 bases at J; junction bases unmatched: 4. Germline V gives CDR1 MDHEN, CDR2 SYDVKM. CDR3 in amino acids: CASSQTSTEQFF. CDR3 nucleotides: TGTGCCAGCAGTCAGACTAGCACTGAGCAGTTCTTC.

This clone was observed a handful of times. This chain links TRBV4-2 with TRBJ1-1; D not certain. CDR3 length equals 15 residues. CDR1 and CDR2 from the germline V gene are LGHNA and YNFKEQ. Deletions cut 0 bases from V and 3 bases from J, with 11 bases between. The CDR3 DNA is TGTGCCAGCAGCCAAGATGCGAATCGGGACACTGAAGCTTTCTTT. Amino acid sequence: CASSQDANRDTEAFF.

This clone was detected only a few times. As DNA, the CDR3 is TGCAGCGTTGGGGAGAGGCGGGGCACAGATACGCAGTATTTT. Its protein is CSVGERRGTDTQYF. The chain uses TRBV29-1 and TRBJ2-3, with a weak D call TRBD2 (5 bases). The CDR3 runs 14 residues. Looked up from germline, CDR1 is SQVTM and CDR2 is ANQGSEA. With 4 bases removed from V and 1 base from J, the gap between germline ends came to 12 bases.

This clone has just a few counts. The V gene is TRBV6-5, the J gene TRBJ2-3; the D is unclear. Germline V gene data show CDR1 as MNHEY and CDR2 as SVGAGI. The CDR3 runs 16 residues. V was pared by 2 bases and J by 2 bases, with 14 bases between. CDR3 amino acids: CASSYTAPNPTDTQYF. The CDR3 bases are TGTGCCAGCAGTTACACTGCTCCGAACCCCACAGATACGCAGTATTTT.

V is TRBV7-9 and J is TRBJ2-7; D gene ambiguous. The CDR3 totals 12 residues. CDR1 and CDR2 from the germline V gene are SEHNR and FQNEAQ (reference sequence). Trimming removed 5 bases from V and 2 bases from J, with 7 bases in between. The CDR3 DNA follows: TGTGCCAGCAGCCTATCGACCTACGAGCAGTACTTC. This gives the protein CASSLSTYEQYF.

In this sample, this clone turned up a few times. The chain combines TRBV5-1 with TRBJ2-1, with TRBD2 identical over 7 bases. CDR1 SGHRS and CDR2 YFSETQ come from the germline V gene. J was trimmed by 8 bases and V by 4 bases; bases with no gene match: 12. CDR3 length: 15 residues. This CDR3 is CASSLVRTGGDEQFF. The CDR3 DNA reads as TGCGCCAGCAGCCTGGTGAGGACGGGGGGAGATGAGCAGTTCTTC.

The V call is TRBV28, the J call TRBJ2-3; TRBD1 aligns across 8 bases. CDR3 length: 16 residues. Germline lookup yields CDR1 MDHEN and CDR2 SYDVKM. V was clipped by 5 bases and J by 2 bases; unmatched bases: 9. The CDR3 reads CASSQWTGSATDTQYF. Here the CDR3 DNA reads TGTGCCAGCAGTCAATGGACAGGGAGCGCCACAGATACGCAGTATTTT.

The chain employs TRBV18 and TRBJ2-5; D perhaps matches TRBD2 (5 bases). The V end was cut by 0 bases, the J end by 5 bases, with 10 bases between. Germline assignment: CDR1 KGHSH and CDR2 LQKENI. The CDR3 consists of 14 residues. CDR3: CASSPPSQRETQYF. The CDR3 nucleotides read TGTGCCAGCTCACCACCGTCACAGCGGGAGACCCAGTACTTC.

This chain joins TRBV30 and TRBJ2-7, with TRBD1 as a possible D gene (6 bases). Germline-derived CDR1 and CDR2 are GTSNPN and SVGIG (reference sequence). V lost 5 bases, J lost 3 bases, and 14 bases lay in between. The CDR3 sequence is 13 residues long. The CDR3 protein is CAWGTPAHYEQYF. CDR3 sequence (DNA): TGTGCCTGGGGGACACCCGCTCACTACGAGCAGTACTTC.

This chain links TRBV27 with TRBJ2-7, with D possibly being TRBD1 (5 bases). This CDR3 has 13 residues. Trimming left V 3 bases short and J 2 bases short, with 8 bases between. The germline V gene encodes CDR1 MNHEY and CDR2 SMNVEV (reference sequence). CDR3 nucleotide sequence: TGTGCCAGCAGTTTCAGGGTCCCCTACGAGCAGTACTTC. Translating gives CASSFRVPYEQYF.

The genes are TRBV7-3 and TRBJ2-3, with 9 bases that match TRBD2. This CDR3 has 15 amino acids. The junction had 4 bases not matched to a gene; V was cut back by 1 base and J by 5 bases. Germline V gene lookup returns CDR1 SGHTA and CDR2 FQGTGA. The CDR3 sequence is CASSLMAGGQDTQYF. The CDR3 coding sequence is TGTGCCAGCAGCTTAATGGCGGGAGGGCAAGATACGCAGTATTTT.

CDR3 sequence reads: CASSLLGQQLDTQYF. The CDR3 DNA reads TGTGCCAGCAGCTTGTTGGGACAGCAATTAGATACGCAGTATTTT. The chain uses TRBV5-5 and TRBJ2-3, with 7 bases fitting TRBD1. CDR1 SGHKS and CDR2 YYEKEE come from the germline V gene (reference sequence). This CDR3 contains 15 residues. The J segment lost 5 bases and the V segment lost 1 base, leaving 7 bases of the junction unmatched.

V usage is TRBV30 and J usage is TRBJ2-7; 13 bases fit TRBD2. CDR3 size: 13 residues. Looked up from germline, CDR1 is GTSNPN and CDR2 is SVGIG (reference sequence). V lost 2 bases, J lost 9 bases, and 4 bases stayed unmatched. CDR3 sequence reads: CAWSTSGRVGQYF. The CDR3 nucleotides are TGTGCCTGGAGTACTAGCGGGAGGGTAGGGCAGTACTTC.

This clone occurred a few times. The CDR3 region has the DNA TGTGCCAGCAGCCGTGACTGGCAAGAGACCCAGTACTTC. It yields the protein CASSRDWQETQYF. The chain joins TRBV7-7 to TRBJ2-5; D uncertain. V was trimmed by 5 bases and J by 2 bases, leaving 9 bases between them. The CDR3 consists of 13 residues. Germline CDR1 SSHAT, CDR2 FNYEAQ (reference sequence).

This chain connects TRBV28 to TRBJ2-7; TRBD1 matches at 8 bases. Germline V gene lookup returns CDR1 MDHEN and CDR2 SYDVKM. The CDR3 contains 14 residues. Trimming cost V 5 bases and J 10 bases; bases outside gene matches: 13. The CDR3 nucleotides read TGTGCCAGCAGTCGGACGACAGGGGACTCCGGACAGTACTTC. Translation: CASSRTTGDSGQYF. The full variable domain, completed using reference TRBV28 and TRBJ2-7, is DVKVTQSSRYLVKRTGEKVFLECVQDMDHENMFWYRQDPGLGLRLIYFSYDVKMKEKGDIPEGYSVSREKKERFSLILESASTNQTSMYLCASSRTTGDSGQYFGPGTRLTVT.

This clone was seen more than once but under ten times. V and J are TRBV4-1 and TRBJ1-4, with 8 bases fitting TRBD1. The CDR3 runs to 15 residues. The V gene end was trimmed by 2 bases and the J gene end by 7 bases; junction bases not matched to a gene: 6. Germline values: CDR1 MGHRA, CDR2 YSYEKL. The CDR3 here is CASSQPDRDVEKLFF. The CDR3 nucleotides are TGCGCCAGCAGCCAACCGGACAGGGATGTTGAAAAACTGTTTTTT.